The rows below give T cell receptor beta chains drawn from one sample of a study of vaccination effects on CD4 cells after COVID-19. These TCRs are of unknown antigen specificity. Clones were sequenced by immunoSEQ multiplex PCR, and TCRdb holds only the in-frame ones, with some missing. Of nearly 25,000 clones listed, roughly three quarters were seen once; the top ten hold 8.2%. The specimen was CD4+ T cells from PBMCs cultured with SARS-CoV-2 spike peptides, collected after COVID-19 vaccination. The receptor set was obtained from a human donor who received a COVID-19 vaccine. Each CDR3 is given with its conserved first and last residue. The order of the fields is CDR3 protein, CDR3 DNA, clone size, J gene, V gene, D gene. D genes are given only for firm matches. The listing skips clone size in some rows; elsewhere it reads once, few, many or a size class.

CDR3 protein: CASSLGAGNYGYTF
CDR3 DNA: TGTGCCAGCAGCTTAGGGGCAGGCAACTATGGCTACACCTTC
clone size: few
J gene: TRBJ1-2
V gene: TRBV7-9
D gene: -

CDR3 protein: CASSLEGQRSSYEQYF
CDR3 DNA: TGCGCCAGCAGCTTGGAGGGACAGAGGAGCTCCTACGAGCAGTACTTC
clone size: -
J gene: TRBJ2-7
V gene: TRBV5-1
D gene: TRBD1

CDR3 protein: CASSPIGGGSYEQYF
CDR3 DNA: TGTGCCAGCAGCCCCATAGGGGGGGGCTCCTACGAGCAGTACTTC
clone size: -
J gene: TRBJ2-7
V gene: TRBV7-9
D gene: -

CDR3 protein: CASSLNRGQFF
CDR3 DNA: TGTGCCAGCAGCTTAAACAGGGGCCAGTTCTTC
clone size: -
J gene: TRBJ2-1
V gene: TRBV5-6
D gene: TRBD1

CDR3 protein: CASSLSIGVPEQFF
CDR3 DNA: TGTGCCAGCAGTTTATCGATCGGCGTTCCTGAGCAGTTCTTC
clone size: -
J gene: TRBJ2-1
V gene: TRBV27
D gene: -

CDR3 protein: CASSRRANYGYTF
CDR3 DNA: TGTGCCAGCAGTCGCAGGGCGAACTATGGCTACACCTTC
clone size: -
J gene: TRBJ1-2
V gene: TRBV27
D gene: -

CDR3 protein: CASSYGDYDNEQFF
CDR3 DNA: TGTGCCAGCAGTTACGGCGACTATGACAATGAGCAGTTCTTC
clone size: -
J gene: TRBJ2-1
V gene: TRBV6-2/TRBV6-3
D gene: -

CDR3 protein: CASSLYRGVAETQYF
CDR3 DNA: TGTGCCAGCAGCTTATACAGGGGGGTGGCGGAGACCCAGTACTTC
clone size: -
J gene: TRBJ2-5
V gene: TRBV7-2
D gene: TRBD1

CDR3 protein: CASSRYGGGLDTQYF
CDR3 DNA: TGTGCCAGCAGCCGGTATGGCGGGGGGCTAGATACGCAGTATTTT
clone size: -
J gene: TRBJ2-3
V gene: TRBV14
D gene: TRBD2

CDR3 protein: CASSLAGLQSKMNTEAFF
CDR3 DNA: TGCGCCAGCAGCTTGGCCGGCTTACAGTCTAAGATGAACACTGAAGCTTTCTTT
clone size: once
J gene: TRBJ1-1
V gene: TRBV5-1
D gene: -

CDR3 protein: CASRPFGVTEQFF
CDR3 DNA: TGTGCCAGCAGACCCTTTGGGGTCACTGAGCAGTTCTTC
clone size: -
J gene: TRBJ2-1
V gene: TRBV12-3/TRBV12-4
D gene: -

CDR3 protein: CASSYLGWGQALIF
CDR3 DNA: TGTGCCAGCAGTTACTTAGGGTGGGGACAAGCTTTGATCTTC
clone size: -
J gene: TRBJ2-1
V gene: TRBV6-6
D gene: -

CDR3 protein: CARSSSGNPTGNEQFF
CDR3 DNA: TGTGCCAGAAGCAGTAGCGGGAACCCGACCGGCAATGAGCAGTTCTTC
clone size: -
J gene: TRBJ2-1
V gene: TRBV5-3
D gene: TRBD2